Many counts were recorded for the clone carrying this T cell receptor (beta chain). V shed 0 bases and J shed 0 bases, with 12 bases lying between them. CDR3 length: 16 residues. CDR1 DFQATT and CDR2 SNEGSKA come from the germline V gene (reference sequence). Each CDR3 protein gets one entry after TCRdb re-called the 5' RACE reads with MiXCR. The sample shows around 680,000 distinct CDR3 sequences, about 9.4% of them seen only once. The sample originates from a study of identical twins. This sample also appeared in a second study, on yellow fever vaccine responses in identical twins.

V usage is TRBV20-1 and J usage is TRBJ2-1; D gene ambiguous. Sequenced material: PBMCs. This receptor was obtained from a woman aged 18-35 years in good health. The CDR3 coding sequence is TGCAGTGCTAGAGAACGGTGGGGAAGCTCCTACAATGAGCAGTTCTTC. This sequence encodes CSARERWGSSYNEQFF.